The 31 T cell receptor beta chains listed next were all sequenced from one sample in a study of vaccination and CD4 T cells after COVID-19. The Oncomine TCR Beta short-read assay generated sequence data from the DNA of cultured CD4+ T cells. TCRdb redid the calling of the PCR reads with MiXCR, one entry per CDR3 protein. The table has almost 20,000 distinct CDR3 sequences, 55% seen once; the top ten hold over 15%. Treatment in this sample: roughly 10-day PBMC culture with coronavirus spike peptide pools or control peptides (ViraFEST assay). These receptors are not linked to any known antigen. Sequenced: CD4+ T cells from blood, cultured in vitro. These receptors all come from a human donor who had recovered from COVID-19.

This clonotype appeared a few times. The chain employs TRBV24-1 and TRBJ2-7, with D possibly matching TRBD1 (6 bases). The CDR3 is 14 amino acids. From germline, CDR1 is KGHDR and CDR2 SFDVKD. V was trimmed by 3 bases and J by 9 bases, leaving 17 bases between them. CDR3 region: CATSDRLQGAVQYF. The CDR3 bases are TGTGCCACCAGTGATCGCTTACAGGGAGCGGTGCAGTACTTC.

This clonotype was seen a few times. This chain connects TRBV6-1 to TRBJ1-3, with unresolved D. V was clipped by 5 bases and J by 0 bases, with 14 bases between them. CDR1 is MNHNS, CDR2 SASEGT, per germline. The CDR3 is 16 residues long. The CDR3 reads CASSIRPASSGNTIYF. DNA for the CDR3: TGTGCCAGCAGTATCCGACCCGCAAGCTCTGGAAACACCATATATTTT.

This chain joins TRBV2 and TRBJ1-1; D not certain. Trimming shortened V by 1 base and J by 4 bases, and 7 bases separated the two germline ends. Germline V gives CDR1 SNHLY, CDR2 FYNNEI. The CDR3 totals 13 residues. The CDR3 DNA sequence: TGTGCCAGCAGTGAAGGGGTCACCACTGAAGCTTTCTTT. The encoded protein is CASSEGVTTEAFF.

The table lists this clonotype with a few counts. The gene calls are TRBV7-9 and TRBJ2-5; D unresolved. The germline gives CDR1 SEHNR, CDR2 FQNEAQ (reference sequence). CDR3 length: 14 amino acids. The V end was cut by 4 bases, the J end by 2 bases, with 11 bases between. CDR3 region: CASSSLHGQETQYF. The CDR3 coding sequence is TGTGCCAGCAGCTCCTTACATGGTCAAGAGACCCAGTACTTC. The full variable domain, rest sourced from reference TRBV7-9 and TRBJ2-5, is DTGVSQNPRHKITKRGQNVTFRCDPISEHNRLYWYRQTLGQGPEFLTYFQNEAQLEKSRLLSDRFSAERPKGSFSTLEIQRTEQGDSAMYLCASSSLHGQETQYFGPGTRLLVL.

This clonotype has only one observation. The CDR3 region is CASSLEGEQFF. The CDR3 region has the DNA TGTGCCAGCAGCTTAGAAGGTGAGCAGTTCTTC. The chain recombines TRBV11-3 with TRBJ2-1; no clear D gene. The V end was cut by 0 bases, the J end by 9 bases, with 3 bases between. CDR1 SGHNT and CDR2 YENEEA come from the germline V gene. The CDR3 has 11 residues.

The chain carries TRBV15 and TRBJ1-5; D unclear. Germline-derived CDR1 and CDR2 are LNHNV and YYDKDF (reference sequence). V lost 0 bases to trimming and J lost 7 bases, with 7 bases between them. This CDR3 region has 13 residues. The CDR3 DNA sequence: TGTGCCACCAGCAGAGATATGGTCCAGCCCCAGCATTTT. It codes for CATSRDMVQPQHF.

This clonotype occurred a few times. The chain recombines TRBV6-4 with TRBJ2-7; 8 bases match TRBD1. This CDR3 region has 14 residues. V lost 5 bases, J lost 2 bases, and 5 bases stayed unmatched. Germline V lookup: CDR1 MRHNA, CDR2 SNTAGT. The CDR3 bases are TGTGCCAGCAGTTACGGACAGGGACCCTACGAGCAGTACTTC. This gives the protein CASSYGQGPYEQYF.

This clonotype was seen a few times. The J gene is TRBJ2-1, the V gene TRBV20-1; tentative D call: TRBD2 (6 bases). Deletions cut 0 bases from V and 4 bases from J, with 13 bases between. CDR3 length: 15 amino acids. CDR1 DFQATT and CDR2 SNEGSKA come from the germline V gene (reference sequence). The CDR3 loop is CSARDGASVYNEQFF. The CDR3 region has the DNA TGCAGTGCTAGAGATGGGGCTAGCGTGTACAATGAGCAGTTCTTC.

The chain carries TRBV11-2 and TRBJ2-1; D is ambiguous. V was shortened by 1 base and J by 4 bases, with 14 bases between the two germline ends. Germline loops: CDR1 SGHAT, CDR2 FQNNGV. The CDR3 is 16 amino acids. CDR3: CASSLAGWVRYNEQFF. CDR3 DNA sequence: TGTGCCAGCAGCTTAGCTGGATGGGTTAGATACAATGAGCAGTTCTTC.

V and J are TRBV4-2 and TRBJ2-2, with a tentative D call TRBD1 (6 bases). CDR1 is LGHNA and CDR2 is YNFKEQ in the germline V gene. The CDR3 spans 17 residues. V dropped 0 bases and J dropped 1 base, with 12 bases sitting between them. Written as DNA, the CDR3 is TGTGCCAGCAGCCAAGATTGGGGCAGGGGGAACACCGGGGAGCTGTTTTTT. Its protein product is CASSQDWGRGNTGELFF.

The chain couples TRBV12-3 or TRBV12-4 to TRBJ1-2; TRBD1 agrees at 7 bases. The CDR3 contains 13 residues. Trimming cost V 5 bases and J 7 bases; bases outside gene matches: 7. The CDR3 DNA reads as TGTGCCAGCAGTACTAAGGGGGCGGGTGGCTACACCTTC. The encoded protein is CASSTKGAGGYTF.

This clonotype showed up just a few times. The chain recombines TRBV20-1 with TRBJ2-7, with 8 nucleotides matching TRBD2. This CDR3 contains 14 residues. Per the germline V gene, CDR1 is DFQATT and CDR2 is SNEGSKA (reference sequence). Losses at the gene ends were 6 bases for V and 6 bases for J; bases not matched to a gene: 13. CDR3 coding DNA: TGCAGTGCACAACCCGGGACTAGAACGGGCGAGCAGTACTTC. This translates into CSAQPGTRTGEQYF.

The chain has TRBV6-1 and TRBJ1-5; D is perhaps TRBD1 (5 bases). Per the germline V gene, CDR1 is MNHNS and CDR2 is SASEGT. The CDR3 covers 13 residues. The germline V and J ends were trimmed by 7 bases and 6 bases, with 13 bases remaining between them. For the CDR3, the DNA is TGTGCCAGCAATACCAGGGAGGGTCAGCCCCAGCATTTT. Protein sequence: CASNTREGQPQHF.

The V call is TRBV20-1, the J call TRBJ1-4, with TRBD1 identical over 9 bases. The CDR3 loop spans 13 amino acids. V dropped 4 bases and J dropped 8; count of bases not matched to a gene: 5. Germline loops: CDR1 DFQATT, CDR2 SNEGSKA (reference sequence). CDR3 amino acids: CSAIRDRAEKLFF. For the CDR3, the DNA is TGCAGTGCTATCCGGGACAGGGCGGAAAAACTGTTTTTT.

This clonotype was detected a few times. The V and J genes are TRBV2 and TRBJ1-5, with TRBD1 as a possible D gene (6 bases). Per the germline V gene, CDR1 is SNHLY and CDR2 is FYNNEI. The CDR3 is 14 amino acids. V lost 7 bases and J 0 bases, leaving 10 bases between the germline ends. The CDR3 DNA is TGTGCCAGCAACGGACAGAGTAGCAATCAGCCCCAGCATTTT. Its protein product is CASNGQSSNQPQHF.

V gene TRBV11-2 combines with J gene TRBJ2-7, with 11 bases aligning to TRBD1. Per germline, CDR1 SGHAT and CDR2 FQNNGV. Trimming cost V 4 bases and J 5 bases; bases outside gene matches: 13. The CDR3 covers 17 residues. CDR3 residues: CASSSYVLGQGADEQYF. The DNA of the CDR3 is TGTGCCAGCAGCTCTTATGTCCTAGGACAGGGGGCCGACGAGCAGTACTTC.

This clonotype was observed a handful of times. This sequence joins TRBV6-5 and TRBJ2-4; D tentatively reads TRBD1 or TRBD2 (5 bases each). Germline lookup yields CDR1 MNHEY and CDR2 SVGAGI. The CDR3 runs to 14 residues. Trimming removed 2 bases at V and 0 bases at J, with 5 bases between. The CDR3 spells CASSYGTAKNIQYF. The CDR3 coding sequence is TGTGCCAGCAGTTACGGGACAGCCAAAAACATTCAGTACTTC.

This clonotype has a handful of counts. The chain is built from TRBV21-1 and TRBJ1-5; TRBD1, the table's D call, lacks a check against the DNA. TRBV21-1 is assigned pseudogene status. The length of the CDR3 is 19 residues. CDR3 residues: CASTKNRDRDPTSNQPQHF. Written as DNA, the CDR3 is TGTGCCAGCACCAAAAACCGGGACAGGGACCCCACTAGCAATCAGCCCCAGCATTTT.

This sequence joins TRBV11-2 and TRBJ2-7, with 7 bases aligning to TRBD1. Unmatched junction bases numbered 12, after V lost 7 bases and J lost 6 bases. Looked up from germline, CDR1 is SGHAT and CDR2 is FQNNGV. There are 14 residues in the CDR3. CDR3 nucleotides: TGTGCCAGCAAAAAGACAGGGACGACGAGCGAGCAGTACTTC. Translation: CASKKTGTTSEQYF.

This clonotype was counted between two and nine times. This chain connects TRBV19 to TRBJ1-1; D not resolved. The CDR3 sequence is 14 residues long. V lost 6 bases to trimming and J lost 5 bases, with 16 bases between them. Germline V gene sequence: CDR1 LNHDA, CDR2 SQIVND (reference sequence). The CDR3 region has the DNA TGTGCCAGTAGGGAAAGACCCCAGGTGACTGAAGCTTTCTTT. Protein product: CASRERPQVTEAFF. Full variable domain (rest looked up from reference TRBV19 and TRBJ1-1): DGGITQSPKYLFRKEGQNVTLSCEQNLNHDAMYWYRQDPGQGLRLIYYSQIVNDFQKGDIAEGYSVSREKKESFPLTVTSAQKNPTAFYLCASRERPQVTEAFFGQGTRLTVV.

This chain connects TRBV12-3 or TRBV12-4 to TRBJ2-3; D uncertain. The CDR3 spans 11 residues. V lost 8 bases to trimming and J lost 8 bases, with 11 bases between them. The CDR3: CASGWEGTQYF. The CDR3 DNA reads as TGTGCCAGCGGCTGGGAAGGTACGCAGTATTTT.

In DNA form, the CDR3 reads TGTGCCTGGATTCTCGGGGCTGGCTACACCTTC. This codes for CAWILGAGYTF. The chain employs TRBV30 and TRBJ1-2; the D gene is possibly TRBD1 (5 bases). The CDR3 runs 11 residues. Germline V gene sequence: CDR1 GTSNPN, CDR2 SVGIG (reference sequence). Trimming stripped 4 bases from V and 7 bases from J, with 10 bases between. Filled out from reference TRBV30 and TRBJ1-2, the complete variable domain reads SQTIHQWPATLVQPVGSPLSLECTVEGTSNPNLYWYRQAAGRGLQLLFYSVGIGQISSEVPQNLSASRPQDRQFILSSKKLLLSDSGFYLCAWILGAGYTFGSGTRLTVV.

The rearrangement links TRBV3-1 to TRBJ2-3; TRBD1 might be the D (5 bases). The CDR3 runs to 13 residues. Germline CDR1 and CDR2: LGHDT and YNNKEL (reference sequence). V was trimmed by 3 bases and J by 3 bases, leaving 7 bases between them. The CDR3 region has the DNA TGTGCCAGCAGCCAGACAGTAACAGATACGCAGTATTTT. It is translated as CASSQTVTDTQYF.

The CDR3 sequence: CATSDSRTVNTEAFF. The CDR3 DNA reads TGTGCCACCAGTGATTCGCGGACGGTGAACACTGAAGCTTTCTTT. The rearrangement joins TRBV24-1 to TRBJ1-1; D gene ambiguous. CDR1 KGHDR and CDR2 SFDVKD come from the germline V gene. CDR3 length: 15 residues. Trimming took off 2 bases at V and 0 bases at J, with 9 bases between the two ends.

This chain links TRBV7-9 with TRBJ2-1; 7 nucleotides line up with TRBD1. The V gene's germline CDR1 is SEHNR and CDR2 FQNEAQ (reference sequence). With 5 bases clipped from V and 1 base from J, the junction kept 8 bases outside the gene matches. The CDR3 sequence is 16 residues long. The CDR3 DNA is TGTGCCAGCAGCCCTTACGGACAGGCTTCCTACAATGAGCAGTTCTTC. It yields the protein CASSPYGQASYNEQFF.

The chain recombines TRBV20-1 with TRBJ2-3; D ambiguous. Germline V gives CDR1 DFQATT, CDR2 SNEGSKA (reference sequence). Trimming took off 3 bases at V and 2 bases at J, with 6 bases between the two ends. The CDR3 sequence is 12 residues long. In nucleotides, the CDR3 is TGCAGTGCTAGGACTGACACAGATACGCAGTATTTT. Translating it yields CSARTDTDTQYF.

With regard to this clonotype: A read error may produce the germline difference seen at one junction end. The chain recombines TRBV10-3 with TRBJ1-6; D perhaps matches TRBD1 (5 bases). Germline V gene data show CDR1 as ENHRY and CDR2 as SYGVKD. The CDR3 is 15 residues long. The CDR3 DNA follows: TGTGCCAGCAGTTACTCTGGGGCAGGCGATTCACCCCTCCACTTT. This translates into CASSYSGAGDSPLHF.

The chain has TRBV7-9 and TRBJ1-5; D ambiguous. Germline V gene lookup returns CDR1 SEHNR and CDR2 FQNEAQ (reference sequence). The CDR3 sequence is 13 residues long. Trimming took 5 bases from V and 4 from J, leaving 9 bases between them. The CDR3 coding sequence is TGTGCCAGCAGCCAGTTTCAAAATCAGCCCCAGCATTTT. It specifies CASSQFQNQPQHF.

This chain links TRBV7-3 with TRBJ2-2; D gene ambiguous. Deletions cut 0 bases from V and 0 bases from J, with 5 bases between. CDR3 size: 15 residues. The germline gives CDR1 SGHTA, CDR2 FQGTGA. DNA for the CDR3: TGTGCCAGCAGCTTAACTGGATCGAACACCGGGGAGCTGTTTTTT. Translated, it gives CASSLTGSNTGELFF. The whole variable domain, remainder taken from reference TRBV7-3 and TRBJ2-2, is GAGVSQTPSNKVTEKGKYVELRCDPISGHTALYWYRQSLGQGPEFLIYFQGTGAADDSGLPNDRFFAVRPEGSVSTLKIQRTERGDSAVYLCASSLTGSNTGELFFGEGSRLTVL.

This clonotype came up a few times. The rearrangement links TRBV7-9 to TRBJ2-5, with TRBD1 matching 7 bases. Trimming removed 2 bases from V and 2 bases from J; junction bases left unmatched: 8. CDR1 and CDR2 (germline): SEHNR, FQNEAQ (reference sequence). The CDR3 is 16 amino acids. The CDR3 here is CASSLRTGSPQETQYF. In DNA form, the CDR3 reads TGTGCCAGCAGCTTAAGGACAGGTAGCCCTCAAGAGACCCAGTACTTC.

This chain joins TRBV18 and TRBJ2-2; either TRBD1 or TRBD2 may fit D (5 bases each). Trimming removed 6 bases from V and 4 bases from J, with 18 bases in between. The CDR3 length is 16 residues. Germline CDR1 reads KGHSH; CDR2 reads LQKENI. CDR3 coding DNA: TGTGCCAGCTCCCCCGGGACCGCCCATTCCACCGGGGAGCTGTTTTTT. Its protein is CASSPGTAHSTGELFF.